Shown below are 24 T cell receptor beta chains from a single sample sequenced in a study of molecular identifiers for immune sequencing clone quantification (dated by TCRdb to 2017 to 2018). Receptors were amplified or captured by PCR. The listed sequencing device is NextSeq 500. TCRdb handled the public reads itself, with Q25 trimming in fastp and clone calling in MiXCR, and kept productive beta chains. Identical CDR3 proteins give one entry, which carries the most common genes and DNA. The sample profile shows nearly 650,000 distinct CDR3 sequences; about 25% of them were found once. Of the sample, about 0.8% is held by the ten largest clones. The sequenced material came from naive CD8+ T cells from blood, with Jurkat cell RNA spiked in. The cell subset or site label for this specimen denotes: FACS-sorted CD8+CD4-CCR7+CD45RA+ naive T cells. Receptors originate from a human donor in good health. Some libraries in this study had Jurkat cell RNA spiked in.

This clonotype was seen more than once but under ten times. The rearrangement links TRBV4-2 to TRBJ2-3; TRBD1 is a possible D gene (5 bases). From germline, CDR1 is LGHNA and CDR2 YNFKEQ. This CDR3 contains 17 residues. V lost 3 bases and J 2 bases, leaving 18 bases between the germline ends. The CDR3 region is CASSQGPRRTTTDTQYF. CDR3 DNA: TGTGCCAGCAGCCAGGGCCCGAGACGGACAACCACAGATACGCAGTATTTT.

This clonotype was counted a few times. The rearrangement joins TRBV14 to TRBJ2-7; the match to TRBD1 covers 9 bases. Trimming removed 1 base from V and 3 bases from J; junction bases left unmatched: 13. Germline V lookup: CDR1 SGHDN, CDR2 FVKESK. The CDR3 extends over 18 amino acids. The CDR3 here is CASSQAHPGTGLVYEQYF. DNA for the CDR3: TGTGCCAGCAGCCAAGCTCATCCGGGGACAGGGCTCGTCTACGAGCAGTACTTC.

The genes are TRBV28 and TRBJ2-7; D is unresolved. With 4 bases removed from V and 7 bases from J, the gap between germline ends came to 14 bases. CDR1 and CDR2 from the germline V gene are MDHEN and SYDVKM. This CDR3 is 13 amino acids long. Here the CDR3 DNA reads TGTGCCAGCAGTTACCACAGTAAGTGGGAGCAGTACTTC. Translation: CASSYHSKWEQYF.

The chain combines TRBV12-3 or TRBV12-4 with TRBJ2-7; 13 nucleotides line up with TRBD2. CDR3 length equals 16 residues. V trimming: 4 bases; J trimming: 0 bases; junction bases outside the gene matches: 3. Written as DNA, the CDR3 is TGTGCCAGCAGTTCCGGGACTAGCGGGACCTCCTACGAGCAGTACTTC. Translated: CASSSGTSGTSYEQYF.

There are many counts of this clonotype. The germline gene is not matched at one end of the junction; a read error may be the cause. The V and J genes are TRBV5-8 and TRBJ2-4; D possibly corresponds to TRBD2 (6 bases). Germline-derived CDR1 and CDR2 are SGHTS and YDEGEE. This CDR3 is 10 amino acids long. CDR3 sequence (DNA): TGTGCCAGCAGCGGGACTTATCCCGTCTTC. Amino acid sequence: CASSGTYPVF. The variable domain in full, with the rest retrieved from reference TRBV5-8 and TRBJ2-4, is EAGVTQSPTHLIKTRGQQATLRCSPISGHTSVYWYQQALGLGLQFLLWYDEGEERNRGNFPPRFSGRQFPNYSSELNVNALELEDSALYLCASSGTYPVFGAGTRLSVL.

Only a few counts were recorded for this clonotype. This chain uses TRBV24-1 with TRBJ2-1; no clear D. CDR3 length equals 13 residues. Looked up from germline, CDR1 is KGHDR and CDR2 is SFDVKD. The V end was cut by 2 bases, the J end by 5 bases, with 6 bases between. The CDR3 DNA reads as TGTGCCACCAGTGATTGGTGGGACAATGAGCAGTTCTTC. This encodes CATSDWWDNEQFF.

This clonotype was counted many times. At one end, the junction sequence differs from germline, possibly due to a read error. The V gene is TRBV5-3, the J gene TRBJ2-1; 9 nucleotides line up with TRBD2. TRBV5-3 qualifies as an ORF whose function is uncertain. CDR3 length: 15 amino acids. The CDR3 here is CASSLVAGAYNEQFF. DNA of the CDR3: TGTGCCAGCAGCTTGGTAGCGGGAGCTTACAATGAGCAGTTCTTC.

Note on this clonotype: A far larger clone is just one base off, so this is likely a read error. The CDR3 does not end in the conserved phenylalanine or tryptophan, so this is likely a read error. DNA for the CDR3: TGTGCCAGCAGCCGAAACACAGATACGCAGTATTCT. It yields the protein CASSRNTDTQYS. The chain links TRBV5-3 to TRBJ2-3; D gene unclear. TRBV5-3 is filed as an ORF, its function uncertain. Trimming cost V 8 bases and J 2 bases, with 9 bases left between them. The CDR3 contains 12 residues.

Remarks on this clonotype: This clone may be a read error of a much larger clone one base away. The chain joins TRBV20-1 to TRBJ1-5; no firm D call. Trimming shortened V by 3 bases and J by 7 bases, and 13 bases separated the two germline ends. The germline gives CDR1 DFQATT, CDR2 SNEGSKA (reference sequence). This CDR3 comprises 13 residues. CDR3 sequence (DNA): TGCAGTGCTAGGTCTCGGAGGGAACAGCCCCAGCATTTT. Its protein product is CSARSRREQPQHF.

In its sample, this clonotype was seen many times. This chain uses TRBV20-1 with TRBJ1-6, with D unclear. V shed 0 bases and J shed 8 bases, with 14 bases lying between them. The CDR3 is 15 amino acids. The germline V gene encodes CDR1 DFQATT and CDR2 SNEGSKA (reference sequence). The CDR3: CSARDHGDRDSPLHF. The DNA of the CDR3 is TGCAGTGCTAGAGATCACGGGGATAGGGATTCACCCCTCCACTTT.

This clonotype was observed many times. This chain links TRBV10-2 with TRBJ2-3; no definite D call. CDR1 and CDR2 (germline): WSHSY, SAAADI. V lost 3 bases and J 4 bases, leaving 2 bases between the germline ends. The CDR3 loop spans 11 amino acids. The CDR3 loop reads CASSESDTQYF. CDR3 coding DNA: TGCGCCAGCAGTGAATCAGATACGCAGTATTTT.

For this clonotype: Since a much larger clone is just one base distant, this may be a read error. V gene TRBV2 combines with J gene TRBJ1-1; D is undetermined. CDR3 size: 16 residues. Germline V lookup: CDR1 SNHLY, CDR2 FYNNEI. The CDR3 loop is CAGSERGSSENTEAFF. CDR3 in DNA: TGTGCCGGCAGTGAGCGGGGTTCCAGCGAGAACACTGAAGCTTTCTTT.

Worth noting for this clonotype: Relative to the germline gene, one junction end is altered; a read error may explain this. The genes are TRBV7-9 and TRBJ2-7, with D hard to call. CDR3 length equals 12 residues. CDR1 and CDR2 from the germline V gene are SEHNR and FQNEAQ (reference sequence). CDR3 region: CASSLVDYEQSF. The CDR3, as DNA: TGTGCCAGCAGCCTAGTCGATTACGAGCAGTCCTTC.

This clonotype was detected a few times. The rearrangement links TRBV4-1 to TRBJ2-2; TRBD2 matches at 16 bases. This CDR3 region has 20 residues. V was clipped by 0 bases and J by 3 bases; unmatched bases: 7. Germline V gene data show CDR1 as MGHRA and CDR2 as YSYEKL. The CDR3 nucleotides read TGCGCCAGCAGCCAAGATTATGTGGGACTAGCGGGGGGGCACACCGGGGAGCTGTTTTTT. It codes for CASSQDYVGLAGGHTGELFF.

This clonotype was seen many times. The chain links TRBV7-9 to TRBJ2-3; 9 bases agree with TRBD1. Germline values: CDR1 SEHNR, CDR2 FQNEAQ (reference sequence). Trimming took 3 bases from V and 4 from J; bases not matched to a gene: 8. The CDR3 loop spans 16 amino acids. CDR3 in DNA: TGTGCCAGCAGCTTCCCCTCCGGGACAGGGTCAGATACGCAGTATTTT. Translated, it gives CASSFPSGTGSDTQYF.

The sample holds many counts of this clonotype. The chain carries TRBV27 and TRBJ2-3; D is perhaps TRBD2 (6 bases). In germline, CDR1 is MNHEY, CDR2 SMNVEV (reference sequence). The CDR3 is made up of 15 amino acids. The ends were cut back, 7 bases at V and 1 base at J, with 15 bases in the middle. CDR3 nucleotide sequence: TGTGCCAGCACACTCGTAACGGGAGGCACAGATACGCAGTATTTT. Amino acids: CASTLVTGGTDTQYF.

The chain is built from TRBV7-9 and TRBJ1-4; the match to TRBD1 covers 9 bases. With V trimmed by 4 bases and J by 0 bases, 6 bases remained unmatched. Germline V CDR1 and CDR2: SEHNR, FQNEAQ (reference sequence). The CDR3 has 17 amino acids. The CDR3 sequence is CASSSHRGPPTNEKLFF. DNA of the CDR3: TGTGCCAGCAGCTCCCACAGGGGGCCCCCAACTAATGAAAAACTGTTTTTT.

This clonotype was found many times. V usage is TRBV7-2 and J usage is TRBJ2-7, with D hard to call. From germline, CDR1 is SGHTA and CDR2 FQGNSA. The CDR3 has 14 amino acids. Trimming pared 0 bases from V and 0 bases from J, leaving 6 bases between. CDR3 bases: TGTGCCAGCAGCTTAGCTACGAGCTCCTACGAGCAGTACTTC. Residues: CASSLATSSYEQYF.

A word on this clonotype: The junction departs from germline at one end; a sequencing error may be responsible. The rearrangement links TRBV5-6 to TRBJ2-7, with D tentatively TRBD2 (5 bases). The CDR3 is made up of 15 amino acids. In germline, CDR1 is SGHDT, CDR2 YYEEEE. DNA for the CDR3: TGTGCCAGCAGCTTGTCGGGGTGGAGCTCCCACGAGCAGTACTTC. It specifies CASSLSGWSSHEQYF.

In its sample, this clonotype was seen many times. V usage is TRBV4-1 and J usage is TRBJ2-1, with D possibly TRBD1 on 5 matching bases. V lost 3 bases, J lost 8 bases, and 14 bases lay in between. From germline, CDR1 is MGHRA and CDR2 YSYEKL. The CDR3 spans 14 residues. The CDR3 spells CASSQSTGADEQFF. For the CDR3, the DNA is TGCGCCAGCAGCCAGTCAACAGGTGCCGATGAGCAGTTCTTC.

V and J are TRBV9 and TRBJ2-5, with 10 nucleotides matching TRBD1. The CDR3 loop spans 17 amino acids. Germline trimming cut 2 bases from V and 1 base from J; bases unmatched to any gene: 8. Germline CDR1 SGDLS, CDR2 YYNGEE. CDR3 in DNA: TGTGCCAGCAGCGTTGGGACAGGGGTGTACCCCCAAGAGACCCAGTACTTC. Translating it yields CASSVGTGVYPQETQYF.

This clonotype was seen at least ten times. The gene calls are TRBV28 and TRBJ1-3; perhaps TRBD1 as D (5 bases). Germline V gene data show CDR1 as MDHEN and CDR2 as SYDVKM. V dropped 3 bases and J dropped 4 bases, with 10 bases sitting between them. The CDR3 is made up of 14 amino acids. The CDR3: CASSLGEFGNTIYF. The CDR3 region has the DNA TGTGCCAGCAGTTTGGGGGAATTCGGAAACACCATATATTTT. The complete variable domain, with remaining parts taken from reference TRBV28 and TRBJ1-3, reads DVKVTQSSRYLVKRTGEKVFLECVQDMDHENMFWYRQDPGLGLRLIYFSYDVKMKEKGDIPEGYSVSREKKERFSLILESASTNQTSMYLCASSLGEFGNTIYFGEGSWLTVV.

As concerns this clonotype: A read error is possible here, since a much larger clone lies one base away. CDR3 DNA sequence: TGTGCCAGCAGTGAAAACCATCGGGGTTATGGAACTAGTGAAAAACTGTTTTTT. It translates to CASSENHRGYGTSEKLFF. The chain couples TRBV6-1 to TRBJ1-4; D uncertain. This CDR3 is 18 amino acids long. Germline CDR1 is MNHNS and CDR2 is SASEGT.

The rearrangement links TRBV27 to TRBJ2-3; 8 bases are shared with TRBD2. The germline V gene encodes CDR1 MNHEY and CDR2 SMNVEV (reference sequence). Trimming cost V 4 bases and J 3 bases; bases outside gene matches: 12. This CDR3 spans 17 amino acids. CDR3 residues: CASSSSLASGLTDTQYF. Written as DNA, the CDR3 is TGTGCCAGCAGTTCCTCCCTGGCTAGCGGGTTAACAGATACGCAGTATTTT.